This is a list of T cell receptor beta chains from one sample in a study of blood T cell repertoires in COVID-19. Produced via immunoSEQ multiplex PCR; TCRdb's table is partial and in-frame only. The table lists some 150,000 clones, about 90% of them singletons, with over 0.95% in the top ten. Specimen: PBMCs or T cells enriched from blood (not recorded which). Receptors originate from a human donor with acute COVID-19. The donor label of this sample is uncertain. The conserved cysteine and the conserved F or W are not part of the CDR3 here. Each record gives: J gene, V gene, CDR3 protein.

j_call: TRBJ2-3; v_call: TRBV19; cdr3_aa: ASSMAGQFSTDTQY
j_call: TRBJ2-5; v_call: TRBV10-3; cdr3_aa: AIRDWNQETQY
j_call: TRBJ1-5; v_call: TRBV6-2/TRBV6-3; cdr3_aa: ASSLVGGQPQH
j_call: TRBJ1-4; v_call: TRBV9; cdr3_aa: ASSVGGIGEKLF
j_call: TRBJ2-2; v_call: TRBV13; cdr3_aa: ASSQGITGELF
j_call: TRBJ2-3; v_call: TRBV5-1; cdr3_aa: ASSFPRQGPDTQY
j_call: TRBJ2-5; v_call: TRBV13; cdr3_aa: ASSPSWGRETQY
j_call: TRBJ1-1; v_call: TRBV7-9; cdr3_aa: ASGRGRTEAF
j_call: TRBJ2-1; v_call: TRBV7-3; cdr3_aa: ASSPRGARENNEQF
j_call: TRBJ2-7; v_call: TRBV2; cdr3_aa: ASRGHLYEQY
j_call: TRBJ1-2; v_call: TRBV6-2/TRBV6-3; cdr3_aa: ASSRRQPNYGYT
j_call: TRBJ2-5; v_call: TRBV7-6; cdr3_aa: ASSPGQVLLQETQY
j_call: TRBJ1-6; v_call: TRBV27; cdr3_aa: ASSLERDSPLH
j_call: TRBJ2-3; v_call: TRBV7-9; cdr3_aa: ASSRFGGPTDTQY
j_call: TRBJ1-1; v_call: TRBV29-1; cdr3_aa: SVAPGQGNTEAF
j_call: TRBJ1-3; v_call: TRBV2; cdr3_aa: ASALPGGNTIY
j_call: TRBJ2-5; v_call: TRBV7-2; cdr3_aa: ASSLNGGVQETQY
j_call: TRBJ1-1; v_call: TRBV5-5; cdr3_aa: ASSSLSHLSEAF
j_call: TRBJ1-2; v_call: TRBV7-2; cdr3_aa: ASSPRPGTGDYGYT
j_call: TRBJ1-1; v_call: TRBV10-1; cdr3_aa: ASSESQSDRGQGAF
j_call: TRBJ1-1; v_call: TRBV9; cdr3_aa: ASSARSGNTEAF
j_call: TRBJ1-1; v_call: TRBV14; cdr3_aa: ASSQDHWTGGHTEAF
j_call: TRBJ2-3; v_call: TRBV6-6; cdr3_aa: ASSRRTSGRTDTQY
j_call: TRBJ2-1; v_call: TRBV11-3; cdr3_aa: ASSIRGAEQF
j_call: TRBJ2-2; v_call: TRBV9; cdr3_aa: ASSVAGKAGELF
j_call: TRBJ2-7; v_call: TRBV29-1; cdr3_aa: SAHAGSLYEQY
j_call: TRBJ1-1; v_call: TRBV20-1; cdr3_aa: SAIWATEAF
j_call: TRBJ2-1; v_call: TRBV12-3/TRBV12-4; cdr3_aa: ASSSQQGNEQF
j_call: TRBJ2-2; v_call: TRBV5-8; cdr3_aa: ASSFFPRGRAGELF
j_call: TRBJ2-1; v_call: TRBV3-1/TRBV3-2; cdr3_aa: ASSQDLLSSYNEQF
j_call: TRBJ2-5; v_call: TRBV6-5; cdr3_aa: ATCLFSSILETQY
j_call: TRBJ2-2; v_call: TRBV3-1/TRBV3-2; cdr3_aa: ASSQARLAGELF
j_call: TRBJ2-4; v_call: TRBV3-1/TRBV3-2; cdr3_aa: ASSQIGRGDKNIQY
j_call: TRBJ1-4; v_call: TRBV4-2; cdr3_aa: ASSPPGTGSEKLF
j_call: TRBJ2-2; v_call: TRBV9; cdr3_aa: ASSLIAGGQGTGELF